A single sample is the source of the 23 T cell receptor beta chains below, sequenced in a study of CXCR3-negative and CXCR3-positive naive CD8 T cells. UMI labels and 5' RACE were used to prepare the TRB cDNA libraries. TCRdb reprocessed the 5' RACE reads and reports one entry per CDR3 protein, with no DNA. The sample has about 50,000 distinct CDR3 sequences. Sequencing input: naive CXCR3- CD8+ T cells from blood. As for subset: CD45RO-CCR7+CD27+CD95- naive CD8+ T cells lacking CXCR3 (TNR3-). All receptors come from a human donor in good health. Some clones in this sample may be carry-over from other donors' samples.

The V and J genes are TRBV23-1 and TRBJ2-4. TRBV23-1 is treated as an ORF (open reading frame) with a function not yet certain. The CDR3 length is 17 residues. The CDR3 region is CASSQSGQEEFKNIQYF.

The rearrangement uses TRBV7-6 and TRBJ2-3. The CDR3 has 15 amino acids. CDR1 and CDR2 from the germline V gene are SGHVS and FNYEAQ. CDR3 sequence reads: CASSLGLLDTDTQYF. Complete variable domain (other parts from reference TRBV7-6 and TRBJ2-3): GAGVSQSPRYKVTKRGQDVALRCDPISGHVSLYWYRQALGQGPEFLTYFNYEAQQDKSGLPNDRFSAERPEGSISTLTIQRTEQRDSAMYRCASSLGLLDTDTQYFGPGTRLTVL.

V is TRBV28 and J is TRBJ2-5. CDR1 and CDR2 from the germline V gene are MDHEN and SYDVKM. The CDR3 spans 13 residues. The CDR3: CASSLGVQETQYF.

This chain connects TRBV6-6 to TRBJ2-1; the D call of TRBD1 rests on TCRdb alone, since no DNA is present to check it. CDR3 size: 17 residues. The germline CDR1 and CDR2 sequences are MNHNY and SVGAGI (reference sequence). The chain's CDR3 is CASSYLWATRDNNEQFF.

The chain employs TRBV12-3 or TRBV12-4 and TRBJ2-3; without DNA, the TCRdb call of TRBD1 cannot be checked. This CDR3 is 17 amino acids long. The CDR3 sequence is CASSPGIDTLSTDTQYF.

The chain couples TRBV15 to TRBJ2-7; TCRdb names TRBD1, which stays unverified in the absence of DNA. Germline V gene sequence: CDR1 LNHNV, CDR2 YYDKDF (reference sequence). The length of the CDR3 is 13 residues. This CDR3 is CATKDRVGYEQYF.

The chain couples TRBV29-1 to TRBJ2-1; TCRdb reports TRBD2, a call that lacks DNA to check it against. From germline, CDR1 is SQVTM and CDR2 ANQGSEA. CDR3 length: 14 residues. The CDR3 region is CSAPLAVHYNEQFF.

The CDR3 spells CASSQDSARVGETQYF. This rearrangement joins TRBV4-3 to TRBJ2-5; TCRdb outputs TRBD2, but without DNA this stays unchecked. The V gene's germline CDR1 is LGHNA and CDR2 YSLEER. The CDR3 runs to 16 residues.

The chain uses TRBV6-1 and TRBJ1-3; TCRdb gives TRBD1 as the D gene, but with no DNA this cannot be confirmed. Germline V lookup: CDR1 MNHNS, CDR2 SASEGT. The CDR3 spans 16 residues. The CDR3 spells CASSESRGSSGNTIYF.

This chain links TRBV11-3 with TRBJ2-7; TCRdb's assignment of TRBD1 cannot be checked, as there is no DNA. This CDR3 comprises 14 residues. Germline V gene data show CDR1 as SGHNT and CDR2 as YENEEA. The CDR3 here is CASSFFGGPYEQYF.

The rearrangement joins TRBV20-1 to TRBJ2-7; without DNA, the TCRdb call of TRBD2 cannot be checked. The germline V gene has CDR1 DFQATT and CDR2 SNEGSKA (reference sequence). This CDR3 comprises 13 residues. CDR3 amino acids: CSAAGTSAYEQYF.

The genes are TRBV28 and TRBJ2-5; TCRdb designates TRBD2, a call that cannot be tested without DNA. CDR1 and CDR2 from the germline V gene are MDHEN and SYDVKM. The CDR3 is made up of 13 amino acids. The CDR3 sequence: CASTTGGLVGQYF.

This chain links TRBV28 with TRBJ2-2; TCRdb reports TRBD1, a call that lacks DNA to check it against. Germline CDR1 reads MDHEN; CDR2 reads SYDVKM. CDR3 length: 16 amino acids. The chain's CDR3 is CASSSLGQANTGELFF. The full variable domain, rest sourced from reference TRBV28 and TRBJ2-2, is DVKVTQSSRYLVKRTGEKVFLECVQDMDHENMFWYRQDPGLGLRLIYFSYDVKMKEKGDIPEGYSVSREKKERFSLILESASTNQTSMYLCASSSLGQANTGELFFGEGSRLTVL.

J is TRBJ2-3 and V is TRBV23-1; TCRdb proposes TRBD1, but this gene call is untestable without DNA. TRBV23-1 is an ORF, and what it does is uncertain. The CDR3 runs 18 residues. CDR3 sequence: CASSPTGTGVARTDTQYF.

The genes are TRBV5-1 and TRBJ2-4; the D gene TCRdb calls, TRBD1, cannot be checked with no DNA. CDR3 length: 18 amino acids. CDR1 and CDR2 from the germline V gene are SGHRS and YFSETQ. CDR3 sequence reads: CAINLQTWTGMSKNIQYF.

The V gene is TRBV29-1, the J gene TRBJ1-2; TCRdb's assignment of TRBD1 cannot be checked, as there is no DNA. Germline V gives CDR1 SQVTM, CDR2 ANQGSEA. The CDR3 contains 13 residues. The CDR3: CSVEAGPSGSYTF.

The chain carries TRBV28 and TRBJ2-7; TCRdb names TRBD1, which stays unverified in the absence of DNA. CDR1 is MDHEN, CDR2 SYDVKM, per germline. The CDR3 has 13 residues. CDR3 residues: CASSPGTAVEQYF.

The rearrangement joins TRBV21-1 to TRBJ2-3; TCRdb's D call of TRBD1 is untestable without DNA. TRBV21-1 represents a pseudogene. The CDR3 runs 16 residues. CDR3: CASSHPLNTDTDTQYF.

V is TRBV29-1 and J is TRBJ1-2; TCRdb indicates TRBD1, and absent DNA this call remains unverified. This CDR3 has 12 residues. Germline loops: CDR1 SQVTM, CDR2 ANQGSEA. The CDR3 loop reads CSVEDPPYGYTF.

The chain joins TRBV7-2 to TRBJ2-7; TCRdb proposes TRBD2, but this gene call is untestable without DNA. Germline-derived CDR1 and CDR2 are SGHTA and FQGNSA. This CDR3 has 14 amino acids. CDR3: CASSWGGDPYEQYF. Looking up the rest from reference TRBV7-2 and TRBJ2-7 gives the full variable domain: GAGVSQSPSNKVTEKGKDVELRCDPISGHTALYWYRQSLGQGLEFLIYFQGNSAPDKSGLPSDRFSAERTGGSVSTLTIQRTQQEDSAVYLCASSWGGDPYEQYFGPGTRLTVT.

The CDR3 sequence is CATSRLSEGRSYNEQFF. The chain recombines TRBV15 with TRBJ2-1. CDR3 length equals 17 residues. CDR1 and CDR2 (germline): LNHNV, YYDKDF (reference sequence).

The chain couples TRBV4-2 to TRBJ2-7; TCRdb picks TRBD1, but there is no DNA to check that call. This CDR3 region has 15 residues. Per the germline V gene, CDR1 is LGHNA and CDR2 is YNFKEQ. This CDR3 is CASSQEATGSNEQYF.

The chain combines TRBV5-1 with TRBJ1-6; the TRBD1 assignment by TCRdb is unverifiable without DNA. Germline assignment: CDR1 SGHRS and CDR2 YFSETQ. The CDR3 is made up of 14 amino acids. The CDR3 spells CASSTRTGDIPLHF.